The 13 T cell receptor beta chains reported below all come from one sample, sequenced in a study of sequential checkpoint blockade in melanoma. Generated by immunoSEQ multiplex PCR, the TCRdb table keeps only in-frame clones and is missing some. This repertoire shows 40,000 or so clones, around 32% found once; its top ten account for 1.5% to 2%. Documented treatment: randomized to nivolumab then ipilimumab (arm A) or the reverse (arm B). Sequencing was performed on tumor tissue (inferred from file names), taken from a patient given nivolumab and ipilimumab in sequence. Receptors originate from a human donor with melanoma.

The CDR3 loop is CASSLTGLLREQYF. Here the CDR3 DNA reads TGTGCCAGCAGTTTAACAGGGTTGCTGAGGGAGCAGTACTTC. This chain connects TRBV28 to TRBJ2-7, with D possibly matching TRBD1 (6 bases). CDR3 size: 14 residues. V was trimmed by 2 bases and J by 7 bases, leaving 15 bases between them. Germline V gene lookup returns CDR1 MDHEN and CDR2 SYDVKM.

The V call is TRBV9, the J call TRBJ1-2; 9 bases fit TRBD1. Looked up from germline, CDR1 is SGDLS and CDR2 is YYNGEE. Unmatched junction bases numbered 8, after V lost 3 bases and J lost 5 bases. This CDR3 has 15 amino acids. CDR3 sequence: CASSAAGTGIYGYTF. In DNA, the CDR3 is TGTGCCAGCAGCGCGGCAGGGACAGGGATTTATGGCTACACCTTC.

V is TRBV6-8 and J is TRBJ2-2; no reliable D call. Germline-derived CDR1 and CDR2 are MNHGY and SAAAGT. This CDR3 contains 15 residues. The V end lost 8 bases, the J end lost 3 bases, and 16 bases lay between the germline ends. The DNA for the CDR3 is TGTGCCAGCGGTCCTGGGAAAGGGTACACCGGGGAGCTGTTTTTT. It is translated as CASGPGKGYTGELFF.

This clone was found a few times. The rearrangement joins TRBV28 to TRBJ1-6, with TRBD1 as a possible D gene (6 bases). The CDR3 is 15 residues long. Trimming left V 0 bases short and J 9 bases short, with 12 bases between. Germline V gene lookup returns CDR1 MDHEN and CDR2 SYDVKM. CDR3 in DNA: TGTGCCAGCAGTTTATGGGAGGGGGAGAGTTCACCCCTCCACTTT. Protein sequence: CASSLWEGESSPLHF.

This clone was picked up a small number of times. The chain is built from TRBV11-3 and TRBJ1-1; D remains ambiguous. Trimming left V 1 base short and J 0 bases short, with 9 bases between. The germline gives CDR1 SGHNT, CDR2 YENEEA. There are 15 residues in the CDR3. CDR3 DNA sequence: TGTGCCAGCAGCTTAGGGTCAGGAATGAACACTGAAGCTTTCTTT. Protein: CASSLGSGMNTEAFF.

This clone was seen a few times. The rearrangement joins TRBV11-3 to TRBJ2-5; D is unclear. The germline V gene encodes CDR1 SGHNT and CDR2 YENEEA. V lost 4 bases to trimming and J lost 5 bases, with 14 bases between them. The CDR3 is 14 amino acids. The CDR3 reads CASSSRLGVETQYF. CDR3 sequence (DNA): TGTGCCAGCAGCTCCCGATTAGGAGTGGAGACCCAGTACTTC.

This clone has only a few counts. J is TRBJ1-2 and V is TRBV5-1; 7 bases align to TRBD1. Per germline, CDR1 SGHRS and CDR2 YFSETQ. This CDR3 has 15 amino acids. V shed 2 bases and J 7 bases; nucleotides not matched to a gene: 11. The DNA of the CDR3 is TGCGCCAGCAGCTTATCGACAGGGCCGGGCCTTGGCTACACCTTC. It specifies CASSLSTGPGLGYTF.

This clone came up a few times. The chain has TRBV11-3 and TRBJ1-4; TRBD1 matches 8 bases. Germline values: CDR1 SGHNT, CDR2 YENEEA. The CDR3 totals 14 residues. V gave up 5 bases and J gave up 4 bases; unmatched junction bases: 3. The chain's CDR3 is CASSPGQVNEKLFF. CDR3 DNA: TGTGCCAGCAGCCCGGGACAGGTTAATGAAAAACTGTTTTTT.

The rearrangement joins TRBV6-8 to TRBJ2-1; 7 bases are shared with TRBD2. With 7 bases clipped from V and 8 bases from J, the junction kept 5 bases outside the gene matches. Germline CDR1 reads MNHGY; CDR2 reads SAAAGT. This CDR3 contains 12 residues. CDR3 amino acids: CASTAGNHEQFF. For the CDR3, the DNA is TGTGCCAGCACAGCGGGAAATCATGAGCAGTTCTTC.

This sequence joins TRBV5-1 and TRBJ1-1; no definite D call. This CDR3 is built from 15 residues. Trimming removed 0 bases at V and 4 bases at J, with 13 bases between. Germline CDR1 is SGHRS and CDR2 is YFSETQ. Here the CDR3 reads CASSLEWNWGTEAFF. CDR3 nucleotide sequence: TGCGCCAGCAGCTTGGAATGGAATTGGGGCACTGAAGCTTTCTTT.

This clone was seen just once. The chain carries TRBV28 and TRBJ1-2; D is undetermined. Germline assignment: CDR1 MDHEN and CDR2 SYDVKM. CDR3 size: 14 residues. Trimming took off 6 bases at V and 7 bases at J, with 18 bases between the two ends. CDR3 amino acids: CASSPEDPTVGYTF. The CDR3 DNA sequence: TGTGCCAGCAGCCCCGAGGACCCTACGGTTGGCTACACCTTC.

The genes are TRBV28 and TRBJ1-1, with D unclear. Germline values: CDR1 MDHEN, CDR2 SYDVKM. Trimming pared 5 bases from V and 0 bases from J, leaving 7 bases between. The CDR3 is made up of 13 amino acids. The CDR3 coding sequence is TGTGCCAGCAGTCTCCCTATGAACACTGAAGCTTTCTTT. This sequence encodes CASSLPMNTEAFF.

This clone turned up a few times. The rearrangement links TRBV19 to TRBJ1-5, with 7 bases that match TRBD1. The CDR3 extends over 14 amino acids. CDR1 and CDR2 from the germline V gene are LNHDA and SQIVND (reference sequence). V gave up 7 bases and J gave up 4 bases; unmatched junction bases: 7. CDR3: CASTQQGRNQPQHF. For the CDR3, the DNA is TGTGCCAGTACTCAACAGGGGCGAAATCAGCCCCAGCATTTT. The full variable domain, its missing parts supplied by reference TRBV19 and TRBJ1-5, is DGGITQSPKYLFRKEGQNVTLSCEQNLNHDAMYWYRQDPGQGLRLIYYSQIVNDFQKGDIAEGYSVSREKKESFPLTVTSAQKNPTAFYLCASTQQGRNQPQHFGDGTRLSIL.